What follows are 18 T cell receptor beta chains derived from one specimen sequenced in a study of cytomegalovirus exposure and HLA in healthy donors. Primers included in the PCR were 60 Vbeta and 13 Jbeta primers. Sequenced by immunoSEQ multiplex PCR; TCRdb stores in-frame clones only, minus some. The sample has fewer than 90,000 clones, around 80% seen once. The source material was PBMCs. The receptors here all came from a male donor in good health and CMV-seropositive.

The V call is TRBV5-1, the J call TRBJ2-1; D perhaps matches TRBD2 (5 bases). This CDR3 contains 15 residues. The V end was cut by 4 bases, the J end by 0 bases, with 11 bases between. The germline V gene encodes CDR1 SGHRS and CDR2 YFSETQ. This chain's CDR3 is CASSLRASSYNEQFF. The CDR3 coding sequence is TGCGCCAGCAGCCTGCGGGCTAGCTCCTACAATGAGCAGTTCTTC.

Concerning this clone: This sample also contains other DNA sequences that code for the same CDR3. The V call is TRBV20-1, the J call TRBJ2-5; no firm D call. From germline, CDR1 is DFQATT and CDR2 SNEGSKA (reference sequence). The CDR3 is 10 residues long. V gave up 3 bases and J gave up 5 bases, with 4 bases separating them. CDR3 DNA: TGCAGTGCTAGCGGGGAGACCCAGTACTTC. Its protein product is CSASGETQYF.

This clone was seen only once. This rearrangement joins TRBV27 to TRBJ1-1, with 7 bases lining up with TRBD1. After removal of 1 base from V and 1 base from J, the junction contained 3 bases not matched to a gene. Germline-derived CDR1 and CDR2 are MNHEY and SMNVEV (reference sequence). The CDR3 has 15 residues. The CDR3, as DNA: TGTGCCAGCAGTTTATACCGGGACAGGAACACTGAAGCTTTCTTT. This translates into CASSLYRDRNTEAFF.

The chain has TRBV28 and TRBJ2-5, with TRBD1 matching 7 bases. V was clipped by 2 bases and J by 1 base; unmatched bases: 7. Per the germline V gene, CDR1 is MDHEN and CDR2 is SYDVKM. The CDR3 runs to 16 residues. This chain's CDR3 is CASSLRYRGRQETQYF. The CDR3 region has the DNA TGTGCCAGCAGTTTACGTTACAGGGGTCGCCAAGAGACCCAGTACTTC.

V usage is TRBV7-6 and J usage is TRBJ2-3; D is possibly TRBD2 (6 bases). V was shortened by 1 base and J by 0 bases, with 11 bases between the two germline ends. The CDR3 is 16 residues long. Per germline, CDR1 SGHVS and CDR2 FNYEAQ. CDR3 protein: CASSLGSLASTDTQYF. In nucleotides, the CDR3 is TGTGCCAGCAGCTTAGGCTCGCTAGCGAGCACAGATACGCAGTATTTT.

The chain couples TRBV19 to TRBJ2-6, with 8 bases identical to TRBD1. V shed 4 bases, J shed 2 bases, and the junction held 4 bases outside the gene matches. CDR3 size: 16 residues. Germline V gene data show CDR1 as LNHDA and CDR2 as SQIVND (reference sequence). This chain's CDR3 is CASSKQGAAGANVLTF. CDR3 bases: TGTGCCAGTAGTAAGCAGGGGGCTGCTGGGGCCAACGTCCTGACTTTC.

V usage is TRBV5-6 and J usage is TRBJ2-1; D might be TRBD2 (6 bases). This CDR3 is 16 amino acids long. V was trimmed by 1 base and J by 0 bases, leaving 11 bases between them. Germline CDR1 reads SGHDT; CDR2 reads YYEEEE. This chain's CDR3 is CASSLNRGSSYNEQFF. For the CDR3, the DNA is TGTGCCAGCAGCTTGAATCGGGGGAGCTCCTACAATGAGCAGTTCTTC.

The V call is TRBV6-1, the J call TRBJ1-6; 7 positions match TRBD1. V was clipped by 1 base and J by 8 bases; unmatched bases: 8. Looked up from germline, CDR1 is MNHNS and CDR2 is SASEGT. The CDR3 extends over 16 amino acids. CDR3 sequence: CASSEDPTGTYSPLHF. The CDR3 nucleotides are TGTGCCAGCAGTGAAGATCCGACAGGGACGTATTCACCCCTCCACTTT.

This clone was seen a handful of times. J is TRBJ1-2 and V is TRBV30; 11 bases are shared with TRBD1. V dropped 5 bases and J dropped 7; count of bases not matched to a gene: 6. This CDR3 has 13 residues. Germline CDR1 reads GTSNPN; CDR2 reads SVGIG (reference sequence). The DNA for the CDR3 is TGTGCCTGGGAGCGGACAGGGGGCCTTGGCTACACCTTC. Translation gives CAWERTGGLGYTF. Combining the CDR3 with reference TRBV30 and TRBJ1-2 gives the whole variable domain SQTIHQWPATLVQPVGSPLSLECTVEGTSNPNLYWYRQAAGRGLQLLFYSVGIGQISSEVPQNLSASRPQDRQFILSSKKLLLSDSGFYLCAWERTGGLGYTFGSGTRLTVV.

This clone was counted once. The chain links TRBV7-9 to TRBJ2-1; 9 nucleotides agree with TRBD2. CDR3 length equals 16 residues. Unmatched junction bases numbered 10, after V lost 6 bases and J lost 4 bases. The germline gives CDR1 SEHNR, CDR2 FQNEAQ (reference sequence). CDR3 loop: CASRKRPGLAYNEQFF. CDR3 bases: TGTGCCAGCAGGAAAAGGCCGGGACTAGCTTACAATGAGCAGTTCTTC.

V is TRBV6-5 and J is TRBJ2-3; D ambiguous. Looked up from germline, CDR1 is MNHEY and CDR2 is SVGAGI. Trimming shortened V by 0 bases and J by 4 bases, and 8 bases separated the two germline ends. This CDR3 contains 14 residues. Here the CDR3 DNA reads TGTGCCAGCAGTTACTCGAGAAAGCCAGATACGCAGTATTTT. It encodes CASSYSRKPDTQYF.

The J gene is TRBJ2-5, the V gene TRBV18, with TRBD2 matching over 9 bases. CDR3 size: 17 residues. V lost 0 bases, J lost 0 bases, and 5 bases stayed unmatched. Germline loops: CDR1 KGHSH, CDR2 LQKENI. CDR3 sequence: CASSPPRSSGDQETQYF. Here the CDR3 DNA reads TGTGCCAGCTCACCACCGAGGTCTAGCGGGGACCAAGAGACCCAGTACTTC.

This chain joins TRBV7-8 and TRBJ2-5; possibly TRBD2 for D (5 bases). The CDR3 spans 13 residues. Trimming shortened V by 5 bases and J by 1 base, and 8 bases separated the two germline ends. Germline V gene lookup returns CDR1 SGHVS and CDR2 FQNEAQ. CDR3 nucleotides: TGTGCCAGCAGCCAGGACTTCCAAGAGACCCAGTACTTC. This sequence encodes CASSQDFQETQYF.

This chain connects TRBV7-3 to TRBJ2-5; the D gene is possibly TRBD1 (6 bases). V dropped 5 bases and J dropped 2 bases, with 9 bases sitting between them. Germline-derived CDR1 and CDR2 are SGHTA and FQGTGA. The CDR3 length is 13 residues. As DNA, the CDR3 is TGTGCCAGCAGCCGACAGGTTCAAGAGACCCAGTACTTC. This encodes CASSRQVQETQYF.

J is TRBJ1-1 and V is TRBV6-1, with unresolved D. CDR3 length: 14 amino acids. Germline-derived CDR1 and CDR2 are MNHNS and SASEGT. V shed 1 base and J shed 1 base, with 7 bases lying between them. This CDR3 reads CASSEGRTNTEAFF. CDR3 nucleotide sequence: TGTGCCAGCAGTGAAGGGAGGACGAACACTGAAGCTTTCTTT.

The V call is TRBV10-3, the J call TRBJ1-4, with unresolved D. Trimming cost V 4 bases and J 8 bases, with 14 bases left between them. This CDR3 has 14 amino acids. Germline loops: CDR1 ENHRY, CDR2 SYGVKD. The CDR3 DNA reads TGTGCCATCAGTGTTGTCCCCAGTCAAGAAAAACTGTTTTTT. This translates into CAISVVPSQEKLFF.

The chain recombines TRBV28 with TRBJ2-7; 8 nucleotides line up with TRBD2. Looked up from germline, CDR1 is MDHEN and CDR2 is SYDVKM. V lost 1 base and J lost 2; bases outside the gene matches: 7. The CDR3 spans 16 residues. The CDR3 coding sequence is TGTGCCAGCAGTTTATTGACCGGGAGGGTCACCTACGAGCAGTACTTC. Translated: CASSLLTGRVTYEQYF. Filled out from reference TRBV28 and TRBJ2-7, the complete variable domain reads DVKVTQSSRYLVKRTGEKVFLECVQDMDHENMFWYRQDPGLGLRLIYFSYDVKMKEKGDIPEGYSVSREKKERFSLILESASTNQTSMYLCASSLLTGRVTYEQYFGPGTRLTVT.

The chain is built from TRBV18 and TRBJ2-2; perhaps TRBD1 as D (6 bases). V was trimmed by 3 bases and J by 1 base, leaving 9 bases between them. The CDR3 covers 15 residues. The V gene's germline CDR1 is KGHSH and CDR2 LQKENI. CDR3 DNA: TGTGCCAGCTCACCGTACAGGGAGAACACCGGGGAGCTGTTTTTT. Translating it yields CASSPYRENTGELFF.